The clone carrying this TCR beta chain ranks as medium-sized (0.01 to 0.1%). The antigen is unknown. Amplification of the TCR beta CDR3 was achieved through multiplex PCR with 32 V and 13 J primers. One entry per CDR3 protein results from TCRdb running MiXCR on the multiplex PCR reads. The data show 15,000 or so distinct CDR3 sequences, over 25% seen once. The template for each sample was roughly 600 ng of genomic DNA, which had been extracted from bulk tumor tissue. Spaced far apart, several biopsies were taken from each primary tumor during surgery. The study cohort was described as untreated, and its members had newly diagnosed non-small cell lung cancer. They went on to have curative surgery. The study drew donors from newly diagnosed non-small cell lung cancer patients having surgery with curative intent. These data originate in a study of immune heterogeneity within non-small cell lung tumors. Whole-study results and caveats: Correlation analysis showed that local T-cell clonality was moderately but significantly associated with local tumor mutational burden (R approximately 0.34). Individual patients' high-frequency T-cell receptor beta clonotypes were largely distinct from one another. Each patient's tumor sites shared recurring identical dominant CDR3 beta clonotypes, and individual sites also carried their own high-frequency clones.

Trimming removed 5 bases from V and 8 bases from J, with 15 bases in between. CDR3 length: 14 amino acids. The germline CDR1 and CDR2 sequences are MNHNS and SASEGT. This TCR derives from a man aged 35 to 55 with non-small cell lung cancer. Sequencing used lung tumor tissue. The chain links TRBV6-1 to TRBJ1-4; possible D gene TRBD1, 5 bases. The CDR3 DNA reads TGTGCCAGCAGTTACGGGGTCGGGGCGGAAAAACTGTTTTTT. This sequence encodes CASSYGVGAEKLFF.